Detailed here is one T cell receptor beta chain. Time point defined: after neoadjuvant nivolumab, at surgical resection. No culture or expansion preceded analysis of these blood cells. The assay was immunoSEQ multiplex PCR, and TCRdb's table has in-frame clones only and misses some. The repertoire holds about 12,000 clones, with 71% as singletons. These data belong to a study of neoadjuvant anti-PD-1 for oral cavity cancer. CDR3 length: 15 amino acids. In germline, CDR1 is GTSNPN, CDR2 SVGIG (reference sequence). V dropped 2 bases and J dropped 4 bases, with 15 bases sitting between them. Sequencing used PBMCs, obtained after nivolumab (anti-PD-1) treatment. This TCR derives from a person aged 35-79 years with oral cavity squamous cell carcinoma. The chain combines TRBV30 with TRBJ1-5; tentatively, D is TRBD1 (5 bases). Written as DNA, the CDR3 is TGTGCCTGGAGTACCGACAGCTTAATGAATCAGCCCCAGCATTTT. Its translation: CAWSTDSLMNQPQHF.